The 24 T cell receptor beta chains in this list originate from one sample, sequenced in a study of T cell repertoires in cytomegalovirus infection. Using its own MiXCR run on the reads, TCRdb lists one record per CDR3 protein. The table lists roughly 570,000 distinct CDR3 sequences, around two fifths of them singletons. What these receptors recognize is not known. The specimen comprised cultured PBMCs, sampled from culture after CMV antigen stimulation. The origin of the receptors is a human donor in good health (CMV status not recorded). Some clones in this sample may be carry-over from other donors' samples.

V is TRBV7-6 and J is TRBJ2-3; 11 nucleotides line up with TRBD2. Germline assignment: CDR1 SGHVS and CDR2 FNYEAQ. The CDR3 runs 18 residues. V shed 4 bases and J 4 bases; nucleotides not matched to a gene: 13. CDR3 protein: CASSSGVAGGPGSDTQYF. The DNA for the CDR3 is TGTGCCAGCAGCTCAGGGGTAGCGGGAGGGCCTGGTTCAGATACGCAGTATTTT.

V gene TRBV28 combines with J gene TRBJ2-3; D gene ambiguous. Trimming shortened V by 6 bases and J by 2 bases, and 18 bases separated the two germline ends. This CDR3 is 16 amino acids long. From germline, CDR1 is MDHEN and CDR2 SYDVKM. CDR3 residues: CASRVWSRFLTDTQYF. The CDR3, as DNA: TGTGCCAGCAGGGTTTGGTCGAGGTTCCTCACAGATACGCAGTATTTT. Looking up the rest from reference TRBV28 and TRBJ2-3 gives the full variable domain: DVKVTQSSRYLVKRTGEKVFLECVQDMDHENMFWYRQDPGLGLRLIYFSYDVKMKEKGDIPEGYSVSREKKERFSLILESASTNQTSMYLCASRVWSRFLTDTQYFGPGTRLTVL.

This clonotype was seen only a few times. The CDR3 sequence is CASSEQGYGYTF. CDR3 DNA: TGTGCCAGCAGTGAACAGGGGTATGGCTACACCTTC. The chain combines TRBV2 with TRBJ1-2; D is perhaps TRBD1 (6 bases). V dropped 2 bases and J dropped 5 bases, with 6 bases sitting between them. Germline assignment: CDR1 SNHLY and CDR2 FYNNEI. This CDR3 is built from 12 residues.

This clonotype was observed a single time. The gene calls are TRBV29-1 and TRBJ2-1; D unclear. Trimming removed 2 bases at V and 4 bases at J, with 6 bases between. The length of the CDR3 is 12 residues. CDR1 and CDR2 (germline): SQVTM, ANQGSEA. CDR3 sequence (DNA): TGCAGCGTTGAAAACCAGTACAATGAGCAGTTCTTC. This encodes CSVENQYNEQFF.

V and J are TRBV4-2 and TRBJ2-3; D perhaps matches TRBD1 (5 bases). The germline V gene has CDR1 LGHNA and CDR2 YNFKEQ. CDR3 length: 16 amino acids. With 0 bases removed from V and 1 base from J, the gap between germline ends came to 11 bases. The DNA of the CDR3 is TGTGCCAGCAGCCAAGAACAGGCGGTACGCACAGATACGCAGTATTTT. Residues: CASSQEQAVRTDTQYF.

The chain is built from TRBV18 and TRBJ2-2; no firm D call. Germline V CDR1 and CDR2: KGHSH, LQKENI. The CDR3 loop spans 13 amino acids. The ends were cut back, 4 bases at V and 6 bases at J, with 9 bases in the middle. Written as DNA, the CDR3 is TGTGCCAGCTCACAACTACACCCCGGGGAGCTGTTTTTT. Its protein is CASSQLHPGELFF.

This clonotype has a handful of counts. V and J are TRBV27 and TRBJ2-7; 7 nucleotides align to TRBD1. The V gene end was trimmed by 2 bases and the J gene end by 7 bases; junction bases not matched to a gene: 8. This CDR3 has 14 residues. CDR1 is MNHEY and CDR2 is SMNVEV in the germline V gene (reference sequence). The DNA of the CDR3 is TGTGCCAGCAGTTTAAACAGGGGAGAAGGGGAGCAGTACTTC. Its protein product is CASSLNRGEGEQYF.

The chain uses TRBV7-2 and TRBJ2-4; tentatively, D is TRBD1 or TRBD2 (5 bases each). CDR1 is SGHTA, CDR2 FQGNSA, per germline. The CDR3 loop spans 15 amino acids. Trimming left V 3 bases short and J 5 bases short, with 14 bases between. The CDR3 sequence is CASSFDRGVENIQYF. The CDR3 coding sequence is TGTGCCAGCAGCTTCGACAGAGGGGTCGAAAACATTCAGTACTTC. The full variable domain, in which reference TRBV7-2 and TRBJ2-4 provide the parts outside the CDR3, is GAGVSQSPSNKVTEKGKDVELRCDPISGHTALYWYRQSLGQGLEFLIYFQGNSAPDKSGLPSDRFSAERTGGSVSTLTIQRTQQEDSAVYLCASSFDRGVENIQYFGAGTRLSVL.

This rearrangement joins TRBV2 to TRBJ2-3, with D possibly matching TRBD2 (6 bases). V lost 3 bases and J 6 bases, leaving 13 bases between the germline ends. The CDR3 spans 14 residues. CDR1 is SNHLY and CDR2 is FYNNEI in the germline V gene. Here the CDR3 reads CASSEGGTGDTQYF. The CDR3 nucleotides are TGTGCCAGCAGTGAGGGCGGGACCGGGGATACGCAGTATTTT.

The chain carries TRBV7-2 and TRBJ2-7; D ambiguous. The CDR3 has 12 amino acids. The germline CDR1 and CDR2 sequences are SGHTA and FQGNSA. V was clipped by 5 bases and J by 5 bases, with 10 bases between them. CDR3 region: CASSDQMNEQYF. In DNA form, the CDR3 reads TGTGCCAGCAGCGACCAGATGAACGAGCAGTACTTC.

This clonotype was seen only a few times. This chain links TRBV11-2 with TRBJ2-1, with 12 positions matching TRBD2. Germline CDR1 is SGHAT and CDR2 is FQNNGV. The V gene end was trimmed by 6 bases and the J gene end by 4 bases; junction bases not matched to a gene: 4. The CDR3 loop spans 15 amino acids. This chain's CDR3 is CASRQTSGGYNEQFF. CDR3 DNA sequence: TGTGCCAGCAGGCAGACTAGCGGGGGTTACAATGAGCAGTTCTTC.

This clonotype has more than one count but fewer than ten. The CDR3 loop is CASSLSGFAYEQYF. The CDR3 coding sequence is TGTGCCAGCAGCTTAAGCGGTTTTGCCTACGAGCAGTACTTC. The gene calls are TRBV7-2 and TRBJ2-7, with D tentatively TRBD2 (5 bases). CDR3 size: 14 residues. Trimming took 2 bases from V and 2 from J, leaving 10 bases between them. Germline V gene data show CDR1 as SGHTA and CDR2 as FQGNSA.

This clonotype was detected a few times. The junction differs from germline at one of its ends, possibly a read error. The chain has TRBV7-2 and TRBJ1-2; D unresolved. This CDR3 is built from 13 residues. Germline V gene data show CDR1 as SGHTA and CDR2 as FQGNSA. The CDR3 sequence is CASSLAVSYGHTF. The CDR3, as DNA: TGTGCCAGCAGCTTAGCGGTTAGCTATGGCCACACCTTC.

This clonotype was seen a handful of times. The chain uses TRBV7-2 and TRBJ1-6, with D possibly being TRBD1 (6 bases). Germline loops: CDR1 SGHTA, CDR2 FQGNSA. Between the trimmed V and J ends, which lost 3 bases and 6 bases, there was a span of 9 bases. The CDR3 has 14 amino acids. CDR3 sequence (DNA): TGTGCCAGCAGCTTGCGGGGGCCTAATTCACCCCTCCACTTT. It is translated as CASSLRGPNSPLHF.

J is TRBJ2-3 and V is TRBV6-5; a possible D gene is TRBD1 (5 bases). This CDR3 is built from 14 residues. V lost 7 bases and J lost 3, with 14 bases in between. Germline V CDR1 and CDR2: MNHEY, SVGAGI. This CDR3 reads CASTRAIVTDTQYF. The CDR3 nucleotides are TGTGCCAGCACCAGGGCAATAGTAACAGATACGCAGTATTTT.

The chain recombines TRBV5-1 with TRBJ1-1; 7 bases are a match to TRBD1. The CDR3 loop spans 14 amino acids. The V and J ends lost 1 base and 10 bases, in that order; junction bases with no gene match: 10. In germline, CDR1 is SGHRS, CDR2 YFSETQ. The CDR3 sequence is CASSLNGQGVVAFF. The CDR3 coding sequence is TGCGCCAGCAGCTTGAACGGTCAGGGGGTAGTAGCTTTCTTT.

The sample holds many counts of this clonotype. The chain combines TRBV7-2 with TRBJ2-7, with 10 nucleotides matching TRBD2. In germline, CDR1 is SGHTA, CDR2 FQGNSA. Trimming cost V 4 bases and J 3 bases; bases outside gene matches: 12. The CDR3 totals 17 residues. CDR3 coding DNA: TGTGCCAGCAGCTCCCGAAGGGGGGGGACTAGCGACTACGAGCAGTACTTC. It encodes CASSSRRGGTSDYEQYF.

This clonotype was observed a handful of times. This chain links TRBV9 with TRBJ2-2; a possible D gene is TRBD2 (5 bases). Trimming shortened V by 1 base and J by 1 base, and 8 bases separated the two germline ends. This CDR3 is built from 15 residues. Germline values: CDR1 SGDLS, CDR2 YYNGEE. CDR3 in amino acids: CASSVTGMNTGELFF. The DNA of the CDR3 is TGTGCCAGCAGCGTAACGGGGATGAACACCGGGGAGCTGTTTTTT.

This chain joins TRBV7-9 and TRBJ2-1; tentatively, D is TRBD2 (6 bases). Trimming left V 3 bases short and J 5 bases short, with 11 bases between. Germline values: CDR1 SEHNR, CDR2 FQNEAQ (reference sequence). The CDR3 has 14 amino acids. CDR3 protein: CASSLEGIDNEQFF. The CDR3 DNA follows: TGTGCCAGCAGCTTGGAGGGGATAGACAATGAGCAGTTCTTC.

The CDR3 sequence is CASSYARPAQGGNTIYF. DNA for the CDR3: TGTGCCAGCAGTTACGCCCGGCCAGCCCAAGGAGGAAACACCATATATTTT. The chain joins TRBV6-5 to TRBJ1-3, with D unresolved. The germline CDR1 and CDR2 sequences are MNHEY and SVGAGI. The germline V and J ends were trimmed by 2 bases and 4 bases, with 18 bases remaining between them. The CDR3 consists of 17 residues.

The chain carries TRBV5-1 and TRBJ2-7; 8 nucleotides agree with TRBD2. Germline lookup yields CDR1 SGHRS and CDR2 YFSETQ. V was pared by 1 base and J by 6 bases, with 12 bases of the junction left unmatched. This CDR3 spans 16 amino acids. The CDR3 bases are TGCGCCAGCAGCTTGAGGTCCGGACTAGCCCTTGCCGAGCAGTACTTC. Translation gives CASSLRSGLALAEQYF.

In its sample, this clonotype was seen a few times. V and J are TRBV27 and TRBJ2-3; the D gene could be TRBD1 or TRBD2 (7 bases each). Germline-derived CDR1 and CDR2 are MNHEY and SMNVEV (reference sequence). Trimming removed 6 bases from V and 5 bases from J, with 21 bases in between. This CDR3 is 16 amino acids long. The CDR3 nucleotides are TGTGCCAGCAGGGGGGGACAGTCCGGCGGGAGAGATACGCAGTATTTT. Amino acids: CASRGGQSGGRDTQYF.

This rearrangement joins TRBV7-2 to TRBJ2-3, with no clear D. Germline assignment: CDR1 SGHTA and CDR2 FQGNSA. The CDR3 is 13 residues long. The V end was cut by 6 bases, the J end by 0 bases, with 7 bases between. In DNA, the CDR3 is TGTGCCAGCAGTAAAGCCAGCACAGATACGCAGTATTTT. Protein product: CASSKASTDTQYF.

The V and J genes are TRBV12-3 or TRBV12-4 and TRBJ1-5; D call uncertain. V shed 7 bases and J shed 0 bases, with 16 bases lying between them. The CDR3 spans 16 residues. The CDR3, as DNA: TGTGCCAGCACCCTCATAAATGGATATAGCAATCAGCCCCAGCATTTT. This encodes CASTLINGYSNQPQHF.